A single sample gave rise to the 23 T cell receptor beta chains below, sequenced in a study of regulatory T cells in long-lasting Graves disease. Construction of TCR beta libraries relied on iRepertoire HTBI primers and on Arm-PCR targeting CDR3 regions. TCRdb redid the calling of the multiplex PCR reads with MiXCR, one entry per CDR3 protein. This sample carries some 340,000 distinct CDR3 sequences, roughly 10% of them seen once, and the ten largest clones take approximately 17%. Time point: newly diagnosed GD, antithyroid drugs for less than 3 months. RNA isolated from PBMCs was used to make the TCR library. The sample was also linked to a second study, of T cells in Graves' hyperthyroidism and ophthalmopathy.

Sequencing was performed on peripheral blood mononuclear cells (PBMCs), taken at new diagnosis, from a patient treated with antithyroid drugs. The receptors stem from a woman under 30 with Graves disease.

The chain carries TRBV20-1 and TRBJ2-7; 14 bases line up with TRBD2. Germline V gene data show CDR1 as DFQATT and CDR2 as SNEGSKA (reference sequence). V gave up 4 bases and J gave up 3 bases; unmatched junction bases: 2. The CDR3 extends over 14 amino acids. The CDR3 loop reads CSAKGTSGSYEQYF. CDR3 nucleotide sequence: TGCAGTGCTAAAGGGACTAGCGGGAGCTACGAGCAGTACTTC.

The genes are TRBV6-1 and TRBJ2-1; the match to TRBD2 covers 8 bases. The V segment lost 11 bases and the J segment 9 bases; nucleotides outside the gene matches: 18. CDR3 size: 15 residues. Looked up from germline, CDR1 is MNHNS and CDR2 is SASEGT. Here the CDR3 reads CASRMGSGVVGEQFF. The DNA of the CDR3 is TGTGCCTCCCGGATGGGTAGCGGGGTCGTTGGTGAGCAGTTCTTC.

There are many counts of this clonotype. The J gene is TRBJ2-5, the V gene TRBV19; perhaps TRBD2 as D (5 bases). Germline loops: CDR1 LNHDA, CDR2 SQIVND (reference sequence). The CDR3 is 14 amino acids. Trimming pared 7 bases from V and 1 base from J, leaving 13 bases between. CDR3 sequence reads: CASNRGRPQETQYF. CDR3 coding DNA: TGTGCCAGTAATAGAGGGCGGCCCCAAGAGACCCAGTACTTC.

This clonotype was seen many times. The rearrangement uses TRBV20-1 and TRBJ1-2; D is perhaps TRBD1 (6 bases). The CDR3 runs to 12 residues. Trimming pared 4 bases from V and 8 bases from J, leaving 14 bases between. Germline V gene lookup returns CDR1 DFQATT and CDR2 SNEGSKA (reference sequence). The CDR3 region is CSAIVEGGGYTF. The CDR3 nucleotides read TGCAGTGCTATAGTTGAAGGGGGAGGCTACACCTTC.

This chain links TRBV6-2 or TRBV6-3 with TRBJ2-1, with 12 bases that match TRBD2. Germline V gene data show CDR1 as MNHEY and CDR2 as SVGEGT. The CDR3 covers 16 residues. After removal of 5 bases from V and 3 bases from J, the junction contained 5 bases not matched to a gene. The DNA of the CDR3 is TGTGCCAGCAGTCGACTAGCGGGAGACCTCTACAATGAGCAGTTCTTC. It yields the protein CASSRLAGDLYNEQFF.

This clonotype was detected ten times or more. The V gene is TRBV12-3 or TRBV12-4, the J gene TRBJ2-1; the match to TRBD1 covers 8 bases. The junction had 7 bases not matched to a gene; V was cut back by 5 bases and J by 10 bases. This CDR3 has 13 residues. The CDR3 region is CASSEIQGDEQFF. DNA for the CDR3: TGTGCCAGCAGTGAAATACAGGGGGACGAGCAGTTCTTC.

Only a few counts were recorded for this clonotype. The chain has TRBV7-2 and TRBJ2-7; D might be TRBD1 (5 bases). The V end was cut by 6 bases, the J end by 0 bases, with 24 bases between. The CDR3 covers 18 residues. From germline, CDR1 is SGHTA and CDR2 FQGNSA. CDR3 loop: CASSYTRPPGHSSYEQYF. The CDR3, as DNA: TGTGCCAGCAGTTACACACGACCCCCAGGACACAGCTCCTACGAGCAGTACTTC.

The rearrangement uses TRBV11-2 and TRBJ2-7, with a possible D match to TRBD1 (6 bases). Germline assignment: CDR1 SGHAT and CDR2 FQNNGV. Trimming removed 4 bases from V and 3 bases from J, with 16 bases in between. This CDR3 is built from 15 residues. CDR3 in amino acids: CASSSWFGTNYEQYF. The CDR3 DNA reads TGTGCCAGCAGCTCTTGGTTCGGGACAAACTACGAGCAGTACTTC.

In its sample, this clonotype was seen many times. CDR3 in amino acids: CASSFDSAGANTEAFF. CDR3 coding DNA: TGTGCCAGCAGTTTTGACTCAGCAGGGGCGAACACTGAAGCTTTCTTT. The rearrangement links TRBV28 to TRBJ1-1; D perhaps matches TRBD1 (6 bases). The CDR3 totals 16 residues. V lost 3 bases and J lost 1, with 15 bases in between. Germline loops: CDR1 MDHEN, CDR2 SYDVKM.

The V call is TRBV19, the J call TRBJ1-6; D uncertain. V was pared by 2 bases and J by 10 bases, with 9 bases between. The CDR3 spans 13 residues. Per the germline V gene, CDR1 is LNHDA and CDR2 is SQIVND (reference sequence). CDR3 in DNA: TGTGCCAGTAGTATAACGGATCGATCACCCCTCCACTTT. Translated, it gives CASSITDRSPLHF.

This clonotype occurred many times. V gene TRBV27 combines with J gene TRBJ2-1, with D possibly called TRBD1 or TRBD2 (5 bases each). Germline lookup yields CDR1 MNHEY and CDR2 SMNVEV (reference sequence). V shed 8 bases and J shed 0 bases, with 14 bases lying between them. The CDR3 loop spans 15 amino acids. CDR3 loop: CASAGRESSYNEQFF. The DNA of the CDR3 is TGTGCCAGCGCCGGCAGGGAGAGCTCCTACAATGAGCAGTTCTTC.

J is TRBJ2-7 and V is TRBV19; 9 bases are a match to TRBD1. The germline gives CDR1 LNHDA, CDR2 SQIVND (reference sequence). This CDR3 comprises 13 residues. V lost 9 bases, J lost 6 bases, and 9 bases stayed unmatched. The CDR3 coding sequence is TGTGCCAGCGCACAGGGGGCCCGGGGCGAGCAGTACGTC. It encodes CASAQGARGEQYV.

This clonotype occurred many times. This chain connects TRBV2 to TRBJ1-2; D is ambiguous. The V gene's germline CDR1 is SNHLY and CDR2 FYNNEI. The CDR3 consists of 10 residues. V shed 5 bases and J shed 2 bases, with 0 bases lying between them. CDR3 in DNA: TGTGCCAGCAGTAACTATGGCTACACCTTC. It specifies CASSNYGYTF.

This clonotype was detected many times. Mismatch with germline at one junction end may stem from a read error. V and J are TRBV2 and TRBJ2-1; D gene unclear. The CDR3 contains 15 residues. Germline loops: CDR1 SNHLY, CDR2 FYNNEI. The CDR3 DNA follows: TGTGCCAGCACTGAAGTTGCCTCGCGCTACAATGAGCAGTTCTTC. Amino acid sequence: CASTEVASRYNEQFF.

This clonotype was seen at least ten times. The genes are TRBV20-1 and TRBJ2-1; a weak D match, TRBD2 (6 bases). The V and J ends lost 8 bases and 4 bases respectively, with 15 bases between them. This CDR3 region has 13 residues. From germline, CDR1 is DFQATT and CDR2 SNEGSKA (reference sequence). The chain's CDR3 is CSTIGTEYNEQFF. Written as DNA, the CDR3 is TGCAGTACTATCGGGACTGAGTACAATGAGCAGTTCTTC.

Ten or more counts support this clonotype. This sequence joins TRBV6-2 or TRBV6-3 and TRBJ2-7; no clear D gene. Deletions cut 8 bases from V and 3 bases from J, with 14 bases between. The length of the CDR3 is 13 residues. The germline gives CDR1 MNHEY, CDR2 SVGEGT. The CDR3 region is CASSPGHLYEQYV. The CDR3 DNA sequence: TGTGCCAGCTCCCCAGGTCACCTCTACGAGCAGTACGTC.

This clonotype was recorded a few times. V usage is TRBV30 and J usage is TRBJ1-6; TRBD1 agrees at 9 bases. Germline lookup yields CDR1 GTSNPN and CDR2 SVGIG (reference sequence). The CDR3 covers 14 residues. V shed 3 bases and J 6 bases; nucleotides not matched to a gene: 3. The CDR3 DNA is TGTGCCTGGAGCAGGGGACAGGGTAATTCACCCCTCCACTTT. Translating it yields CAWSRGQGNSPLHF.

This clonotype was counted a few times. J is TRBJ2-1 and V is TRBV9; D uncertain. V lost 4 bases, J lost 7 bases, and 15 bases lay in between. Per germline, CDR1 SGDLS and CDR2 YYNGEE. This CDR3 comprises 14 residues. The DNA of the CDR3 is TGTGCCAGCAGCACACTCCTTGGGCCGAATGAGCAGTTCTTC. Amino acid sequence: CASSTLLGPNEQFF. Filled out from reference TRBV9 and TRBJ2-1, the complete variable domain reads DSGVTQTPKHLITATGQRVTLRCSPRSGDLSVYWYQQSLDQGLQFLIQYYNGEERAKGNILERFSAQQFPDLHSELNLSSLELGDSALYFCASSTLLGPNEQFFGPGTRLTVL.

The J gene is TRBJ2-7, the V gene TRBV13; 9 bases agree with TRBD1. V lost 4 bases to trimming and J lost 2 bases; unmatched junction nucleotides: 9. This CDR3 region has 16 residues. Germline V lookup: CDR1 PRHDT, CDR2 FYEKMQ (reference sequence). CDR3 region: CASSWTRQGVTYEQYF. The CDR3 nucleotides are TGTGCCAGCAGCTGGACCCGACAGGGGGTTACCTACGAGCAGTACTTC.

The sample holds a few counts of this clonotype. This rearrangement joins TRBV2 to TRBJ2-1; no definite D call. Trimming cost V 5 bases and J 6 bases, with 20 bases left between them. CDR1 and CDR2 (germline): SNHLY, FYNNEI. This CDR3 has 16 residues. CDR3 DNA sequence: TGTGCCAGCAGTAATACTAAAGGGTCGTACTTCAATGAGCAGTTCTTC. Translation: CASSNTKGSYFNEQFF.

Concerning this clonotype itself: A much more abundant neighbour one base away suggests this may be a read error. The V and J genes are TRBV2 and TRBJ1-3, with D perhaps TRBD1 (5 bases). This CDR3 comprises 17 residues. CDR1 and CDR2 (germline): SNHLY, FYNNEI. The CDR3 sequence is CASSDPQRQYSGDTIYF. The DNA for the CDR3 is TGTGCCAGCAGTGACCCCCAAAGACAGTACTCTGGAGACACCATATATTTT.

Ten or more counts support this clonotype. The rearrangement links TRBV19 to TRBJ1-2; D is unclear. The CDR3 is 12 amino acids. Germline V lookup: CDR1 LNHDA, CDR2 SQIVND (reference sequence). Trimming removed 3 bases at V and 6 bases at J, with 8 bases between. The DNA for the CDR3 is TGTGCCAGTAGTATCTACTACAATGGCTACACCTTC. Its translation is CASSIYYNGYTF.

The sample holds a few counts of this clonotype. This chain links TRBV7-9 with TRBJ2-5; 9 bases line up with TRBD2. Germline CDR1 is SEHNR and CDR2 is FQNEAQ (reference sequence). The CDR3 is 15 residues long. With V trimmed by 5 bases and J by 2 bases, 6 bases remained unmatched. Here the CDR3 reads CASSRYAGGQETQYF. DNA of the CDR3: TGTGCCAGCAGCCGATATGCGGGGGGGCAAGAGACCCAGTACTTC.